The following is a T cell receptor beta chain sequence with its context. Its antigen is undetermined. This specimen belongs to a study of T cells in Graves' hyperthyroidism and ophthalmopathy. Study-wide results and caveats: Stable hyperthyroidism was told apart from ophthalmopathy by a model built on 13 V-J features. Clonotypes that were expanded in thyroid above 0.001 mostly appeared in blood too.

The CDR3 regions of TCR beta were amplified from RNA transcripts. First-round RT-PCR of the TCR CDR3 relied on the HTBI primer set. TCRdb ran MiXCR on the multiplex PCR reads and lists one entry per CDR3 protein. The table shows 500,000 to 600,000 distinct CDR3 sequences, with about 43% occurring only once. Any patient presenting with uncontrolled infection, other autoimmune disease, pregnancy or lactation was left out. Diagnoses rested on clinical symptoms, serum thyroxine and TRAb, thyroid ultrasound and orbital computed tomography. The CDR3 extends over 15 amino acids. V lost 4 bases to trimming and J lost 2 bases; unmatched junction nucleotides: 4. CDR1 SNHLY and CDR2 FYNNEI come from the germline V gene.

Sequencing was performed on peripheral blood or thyroid tissue (not recorded which). V and J are TRBV2 and TRBJ1-2; TRBD1 agrees at 10 bases. The receptor comes from an adult woman with Graves' disease, either hyperthyroidism or ophthalmopathy (not recorded which). Here the CDR3 DNA reads TGTGCCAGCAGTGGAGACAGGGGGCGGAACTATGGCTACACCTTC. It codes for CASSGDRGRNYGYTF. Full variable domain (outside the CDR3, taken from reference TRBV2 and TRBJ1-2): EPEVTQTPSHQVTQMGQEVILRCVPISNHLYFYWYRQILGQKVEFLVSFYNNEISEKSEIFDDQFSVERPDGSNFTLKIRSTKLEDSAMYFCASSGDRGRNYGYTFGSGTRLTVV.